Below, one T cell receptor beta chain is given with its context. MiXCR was run by TCRdb on the RT-PCR reads, yielding one entry per CDR3 protein. The sample holds hundreds of thousands of distinct CDR3 sequences; over 12% are singletons and the top ten take roughly 3.9%. Germline lookup yields CDR1 SGDLS and CDR2 YYNGEE. The V end lost 2 bases, the J end lost 6 bases, and 11 bases lay between the germline ends. The CDR3 extends over 13 amino acids. Sequencing input: memory CD4+ T cells from blood. The receptor comes from a female donor in good health, serving as a healthy control. The chain carries TRBV9 and TRBJ1-1; possible D gene TRBD1, 5 bases. The DNA for the CDR3 is TGTGCCAGCAGCGTTTTCCAGGGTTCTGAAGCTTTCTTT. Amino acids: CASSVFQGSEAFF.